One sample yielded the 20 T cell receptor beta chains listed below, sequenced in a study of blood T cell repertoires in COVID-19. This table comes from immunoSEQ multiplex PCR, and its TCRdb copy is limited to in-frame clones, with some not included. The data contain some 150,000 clones, roughly 84% of them singletons. The sample comprised PBMCs or T cells enriched from blood (not recorded which). These receptors were taken from a woman in her forties or fifties who had been exposed to COVID-19.

The chain employs TRBV10-2 and TRBJ1-5; 8 nucleotides align to TRBD1. Germline values: CDR1 WSHSY, CDR2 SAAADI. There are 14 residues in the CDR3. With V trimmed by 7 bases and J by 2 bases, 4 bases remained unmatched. The CDR3: CASKDRAGNQPQHF. The CDR3 DNA sequence: TGCGCCAGCAAGGACAGGGCGGGCAATCAGCCCCAGCATTTT.

The chain recombines TRBV28 with TRBJ1-6; 10 bases map to TRBD1. The ends lost 4 bases at V and 4 bases at J; junction bases unmatched: 10. The CDR3 covers 18 residues. Germline lookup yields CDR1 MDHEN and CDR2 SYDVKM. The CDR3 DNA is TGTGCCAGCAGTTCTCGACCGACAGGGGGCGCTTATAATTCACCCCTCCACTTT. Translated: CASSSRPTGGAYNSPLHF.

This clone was seen only once. J is TRBJ2-7 and V is TRBV7-9, with TRBD1 as a possible D gene (5 bases). V shed 5 bases and J shed 4 bases, with 15 bases lying between them. The CDR3 spans 14 residues. From germline, CDR1 is SEHNR and CDR2 FQNEAQ (reference sequence). CDR3: CASSLQGPTYEQYF. CDR3 nucleotides: TGTGCCAGCAGCCTTCAGGGTCCCACGTACGAGCAGTACTTC.

The chain is built from TRBV25-1 and TRBJ1-1; D may be TRBD1 (6 bases). V was trimmed by 4 bases and J by 4 bases, leaving 13 bases between them. The CDR3 has 14 amino acids. Germline CDR1 MGHDK, CDR2 SYGVNS. The CDR3 reads CASSGPTGRTEAFF. CDR3 DNA: TGTGCCAGCAGTGGACCAACAGGGCGCACTGAAGCTTTCTTT.

The V and J genes are TRBV2 and TRBJ1-2; D gene uncertain. Trimming shortened V by 4 bases and J by 2 bases, and 8 bases separated the two germline ends. The CDR3 contains 13 residues. Germline CDR1 is SNHLY and CDR2 is FYNNEI. This CDR3 is CASSVAGNYGYTF. The CDR3 DNA is TGTGCCAGCAGTGTAGCCGGGAACTATGGCTACACCTTC.

Turning to this clone: Other DNA sequences in the sample encode the same CDR3. The chain employs TRBV6-5 and TRBJ1-3; D perhaps matches TRBD1 (5 bases). In germline, CDR1 is MNHEY, CDR2 SVGAGI. Deletions cut 0 bases from V and 0 bases from J, with 9 bases between. The CDR3 sequence is 16 residues long. In DNA form, the CDR3 reads TGTGCCAGCAGTTACTCGGGGGGGAGCTCTGGAAACACCATATATTTT. Translated: CASSYSGGSSGNTIYF.

The CDR3 is CASSHGTGVPSYEQYF. The CDR3 bases are TGTGCCAGTAGCCATGGGACAGGGGTCCCTTCCTACGAGCAGTACTTC. This chain links TRBV19 with TRBJ2-7; 10 bases fit TRBD1. The germline V gene encodes CDR1 LNHDA and CDR2 SQIVND (reference sequence). V gave up 6 bases and J gave up 1 base; unmatched junction bases: 9. The CDR3 extends over 16 amino acids.

The V call is TRBV27, the J call TRBJ1-5, with 12 bases fitting TRBD1. This CDR3 is built from 17 residues. With V trimmed by 2 bases and J by 6 bases, 8 bases remained unmatched. Germline values: CDR1 MNHEY, CDR2 SMNVEV (reference sequence). The CDR3 DNA reads as TGTGCCAGCAGTTTAGGGACAGGGGGCGCATCCAGTCAGCCCCAGCATTTT. Encoded protein: CASSLGTGGASSQPQHF.

This clone was counted only a few times. The rearrangement links TRBV9 to TRBJ1-5; no firm D call. Deletions cut 0 bases from V and 0 bases from J, with 19 bases between. There are 19 residues in the CDR3. Germline V lookup: CDR1 SGDLS, CDR2 YYNGEE. CDR3 sequence (DNA): TGTGCCAGCAGCGTAGAGGGCTGTGAGGGCAGTTATAGCAATCAGCCCCAGCATTTT. Its translation is CASSVEGCEGSYSNQPQHF.

The rearrangement links TRBV18 to TRBJ1-1; D gene uncertain. CDR1 is KGHSH, CDR2 LQKENI, per germline. Trimming took off 4 bases at V and 1 base at J, with 10 bases between the two ends. The CDR3 totals 14 residues. The CDR3 nucleotides read TGTGCCAGCTCACTCGGGAAAGGGAACACTGAAGCTTTCTTT. It translates to CASSLGKGNTEAFF. Looking up the rest from reference TRBV18 and TRBJ1-1 gives the full variable domain: NAGVMQNPRHLVRRRGQEARLRCSPMKGHSHVYWYRQLPEEGLKFMVYLQKENIIDESGMPKERFSAEFPKEGPSILRIQQVVRGDSAAYFCASSLGKGNTEAFFGQGTRLTVV.

The chain carries TRBV6-5 and TRBJ1-1, with D possibly TRBD1 on 5 matching bases. CDR1 is MNHEY, CDR2 SVGAGI, per germline. CDR3 length equals 14 residues. V lost 6 bases, J lost 1 base, and 12 bases lay in between. The CDR3 nucleotides read TGTGCCAGCAGGGACCGGGGGTCGAACACTGAAGCTTTCTTT. This gives the protein CASRDRGSNTEAFF.

This clone turned up a few times. This chain joins TRBV9 and TRBJ2-7; 8 positions agree with TRBD1. CDR3 length equals 15 residues. Germline V CDR1 and CDR2: SGDLS, YYNGEE. V was pared by 4 bases and J by 1 base, with 7 bases of the junction left unmatched. The CDR3 sequence is CASSRTGQASYEQYF. The CDR3 DNA reads TGTGCCAGCAGCAGAACGGGACAGGCTTCCTACGAGCAGTACTTC. The variable domain in full, completed from reference TRBV9 and TRBJ2-7, reads DSGVTQTPKHLITATGQRVTLRCSPRSGDLSVYWYQQSLDQGLQFLIQYYNGEERAKGNILERFSAQQFPDLHSELNLSSLELGDSALYFCASSRTGQASYEQYFGPGTRLTVT.

The rearrangement uses TRBV6-5 and TRBJ1-1; no clear D gene. Trimming took off 6 bases at V and 3 bases at J, with 8 bases between the two ends. This CDR3 is built from 12 residues. Germline V CDR1 and CDR2: MNHEY, SVGAGI. CDR3 sequence reads: CASRSVDTEAFF. Written as DNA, the CDR3 is TGTGCCAGCAGGAGTGTGGACACTGAAGCTTTCTTT.

The DNA of the CDR3 is TGCGCCAGCAGCCCCTACGACAGGAGCTCTGGAAACACCATATATTTT. This encodes CASSPYDRSSGNTIYF. The V and J genes are TRBV5-1 and TRBJ1-3; D perhaps matches TRBD1 (6 bases). The CDR3 spans 16 residues. Germline V gene sequence: CDR1 SGHRS, CDR2 YFSETQ. V was pared by 4 bases and J by 0 bases, with 14 bases between.

Only a few counts were recorded for this clone. CDR3 DNA sequence: TGTGCCAGCAGCCAGACCGGGGGATTTGACACCATATATTTT. Its translation is CASSQTGGFDTIYF. This rearrangement joins TRBV7-2 to TRBJ1-3, with a weak D call TRBD1 (5 bases). Germline lookup yields CDR1 SGHTA and CDR2 FQGNSA. The CDR3 is made up of 14 amino acids. The V end was cut by 5 bases, the J end by 8 bases, with 16 bases between.

This clone has only one observation. The chain carries TRBV19 and TRBJ1-5, with 12 nucleotides matching TRBD1. Losses at the gene ends were 0 bases for V and 2 bases for J; bases not matched to a gene: 11. There are 20 residues in the CDR3. CDR1 is LNHDA and CDR2 is SQIVND in the germline V gene (reference sequence). The CDR3, as DNA: TGTGCCAGTAGTATAGATTGGCGGGACAGGGGGCTTTCTGGCAATCAGCCCCAGCATTTT. This encodes CASSIDWRDRGLSGNQPQHF.

The gene calls are TRBV19 and TRBJ1-2; D might be TRBD1 (6 bases). Germline CDR1 and CDR2: LNHDA and SQIVND (reference sequence). V lost 2 bases and J 4 bases, leaving 14 bases between the germline ends. This CDR3 comprises 15 residues. The CDR3 sequence: CASSISSGTTYGYTF. The CDR3 DNA is TGTGCCAGTAGTATATCATCCGGGACAACCTATGGCTACACCTTC.

The chain links TRBV6-2 or TRBV6-3 to TRBJ1-5; a possible D gene is TRBD1 (6 bases). The germline V and J ends were trimmed by 7 bases and 2 bases, with 15 bases remaining between them. The CDR3 spans 15 residues. In germline, CDR1 is MNHEY, CDR2 SVGEGT. The CDR3 nucleotides are TGTGCCAGCAACCCCGGGGCAGGGGGCAATCAGCCCCAGCATTTT. Translating it yields CASNPGAGGNQPQHF.

J is TRBJ2-7 and V is TRBV30; D may be TRBD2 (5 bases). Deletions cut 0 bases from V and 5 bases from J, with 14 bases between. The germline CDR1 and CDR2 sequences are GTSNPN and SVGIG (reference sequence). CDR3 length equals 14 residues. The CDR3 DNA reads TGTGCCTGGAGTGTACTAGAGGATCGGGACGAGCAGTACTTC. The encoded protein is CAWSVLEDRDEQYF.

The V call is TRBV7-2, the J call TRBJ1-5, with D hard to call. The V end lost 0 bases, the J end lost 0 bases, and 9 bases lay between the germline ends. This CDR3 is built from 16 residues. Germline loops: CDR1 SGHTA, CDR2 FQGNSA. The DNA for the CDR3 is TGTGCCAGCAGCTTAGCGGGAGGATTTAGCAATCAGCCCCAGCATTTT. Amino acid sequence: CASSLAGGFSNQPQHF. Complete variable domain (other parts from reference TRBV7-2 and TRBJ1-5): GAGVSQSPSNKVTEKGKDVELRCDPISGHTALYWYRQSLGQGLEFLIYFQGNSAPDKSGLPSDRFSAERTGGSVSTLTIQRTQQEDSAVYLCASSLAGGFSNQPQHFGDGTRLSIL.